This T cell receptor beta chain was sequenced in a study of cytomegalovirus exposure and HLA in healthy donors. Concerning this clone: Its specificity is not known.

Amplification used 60 Vbeta primers and 13 Jbeta primers. Methods used by the authors: About 11 million shared chains were among the about 80 million unique TCR beta chains that a later analysis counted. Using immunoSEQ multiplex PCR, the repertoire was profiled, and TCRdb retains in-frame clones only, with some absent. For V, J and clone size, that table is used; D and trimming come from the DNA. The table shows about 220,000 clones, with 75% to 80% occurring only once. General study findings and limits: Near-uniform donor sequencing depth was presumed by presence/absence analyses. A previous analysis found most TCR beta V segments productive roughly 87% or roughly 30% of the time.

The germline V gene has CDR1 ENHRY and CDR2 SYGVKD. Trimming took 0 bases from V and 0 from J, leaving 11 bases between them. The CDR3 covers 16 residues. The origin of this receptor is a male donor in good health and CMV-seronegative. This chain connects TRBV10-3 to TRBJ1-2; unclear D gene. The material sequenced was PBMCs. CDR3 in DNA: TGTGCCATCAGTGAGTCAACGTGGTCAGCTAACTATGGCTACACCTTC. Translating gives CAISESTWSANYGYTF.